The sequence of this T cell receptor beta chain was determined in a study of blood T cell repertoires in COVID-19. Study overall: Sites across the United States, Italy and Spain contributed samples from acute and convalescent COVID-19.

In the authors' methods: The authors estimated nucleated cell counts from reference gene primer amplification. Clones were read by immunoSEQ multiplex PCR, and TCRdb kept only the in-frame ones, dropping some. D and trimming come from the DNA, and the V and J calls and clone size come from that table. The sample has about 270,000 clones; 85% to 90% are singletons. Everyone who took part was roughly 18 to 100 years old, and they came from over 20 US areas. Germline V lookup: CDR1 SGHAT, CDR2 FQNNGV. This CDR3 comprises 17 residues. Unmatched junction bases numbered 12, after V lost 8 bases and J lost 0 bases.

The receptor comes from a woman aged 18-30 years who had recovered from COVID-19. The sequenced sample was PBMCs or T cells enriched from blood (not recorded which). The chain employs TRBV11-2 and TRBJ2-3, with 9 bases lining up with TRBD2. Written as DNA, the CDR3 is TGTGCCAGCTACTCTAGCGGGGACCTTCCCAGCACAGATACGCAGTATTTT. Its protein is CASYSSGDLPSTDTQYF.